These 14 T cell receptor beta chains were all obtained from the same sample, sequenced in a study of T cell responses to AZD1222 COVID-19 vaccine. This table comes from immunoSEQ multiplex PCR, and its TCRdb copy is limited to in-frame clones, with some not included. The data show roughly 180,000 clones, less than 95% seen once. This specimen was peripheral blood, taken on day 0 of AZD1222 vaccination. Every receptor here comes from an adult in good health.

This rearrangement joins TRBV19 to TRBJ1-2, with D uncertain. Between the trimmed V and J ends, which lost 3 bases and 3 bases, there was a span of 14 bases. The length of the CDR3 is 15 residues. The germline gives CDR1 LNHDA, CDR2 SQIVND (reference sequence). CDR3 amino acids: CASSIQSGPYYGYTF. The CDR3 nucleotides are TGTGCCAGTAGTATTCAGTCCGGCCCTTACTATGGCTACACCTTC.

CDR3 in amino acids: CASSPSGGSPSYEQYF. CDR3 bases: TGTGCCAGCTCACCCAGCGGGGGGTCCCCCTCCTACGAGCAGTACTTC. The chain links TRBV18 to TRBJ2-7, with 9 positions matching TRBD2. The germline gives CDR1 KGHSH, CDR2 LQKENI. V lost 3 bases and J lost 0; bases outside the gene matches: 6. The CDR3 runs to 16 residues. Looking up the rest from reference TRBV18 and TRBJ2-7 gives the full variable domain: NAGVMQNPRHLVRRRGQEARLRCSPMKGHSHVYWYRQLPEEGLKFMVYLQKENIIDESGMPKERFSAEFPKEGPSILRIQQVVRGDSAAYFCASSPSGGSPSYEQYFGPGTRLTVT.

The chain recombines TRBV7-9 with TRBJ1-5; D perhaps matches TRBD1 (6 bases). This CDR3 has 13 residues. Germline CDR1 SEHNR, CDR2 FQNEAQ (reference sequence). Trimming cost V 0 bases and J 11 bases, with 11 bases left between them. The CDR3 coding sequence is TGTGCCAGCAGCTTAGCGGGGGGCCCGGCCCAGCATTTT. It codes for CASSLAGGPAQHF.

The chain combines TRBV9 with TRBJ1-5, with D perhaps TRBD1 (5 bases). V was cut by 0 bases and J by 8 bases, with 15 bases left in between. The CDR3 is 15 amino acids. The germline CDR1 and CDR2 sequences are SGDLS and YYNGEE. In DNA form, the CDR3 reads TGTGCCAGCAGCGTAGAGGGCGGGACTGTGGAGCCCCAGCATTTT. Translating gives CASSVEGGTVEPQHF.

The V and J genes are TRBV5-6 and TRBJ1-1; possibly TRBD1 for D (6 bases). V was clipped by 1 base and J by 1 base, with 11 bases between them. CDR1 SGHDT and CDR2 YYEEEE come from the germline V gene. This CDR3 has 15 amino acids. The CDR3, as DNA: TGTGCCAGCAGCTTGTACGGGGGGCAGAACACTGAAGCTTTCTTT. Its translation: CASSLYGGQNTEAFF.

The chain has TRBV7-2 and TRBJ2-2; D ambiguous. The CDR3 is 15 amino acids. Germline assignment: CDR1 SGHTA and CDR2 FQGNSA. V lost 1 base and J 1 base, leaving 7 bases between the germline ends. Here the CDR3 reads CASSLDRRNTGELFF. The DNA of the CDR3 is TGTGCCAGCAGCTTAGACAGACGGAACACCGGGGAGCTGTTTTTT.

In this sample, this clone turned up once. The CDR3 region is CASSQDFQKWTVNTGELFF. The CDR3 DNA follows: TGTGCCAGCAGCCAAGATTTCCAAAAATGGACGGTGAACACCGGGGAGCTGTTTTTT. The genes are TRBV4-2 and TRBJ2-2; D is ambiguous. The CDR3 extends over 19 amino acids. V was pared by 0 bases and J by 1 base, with 18 bases between. Germline V gives CDR1 LGHNA, CDR2 YNFKEQ.

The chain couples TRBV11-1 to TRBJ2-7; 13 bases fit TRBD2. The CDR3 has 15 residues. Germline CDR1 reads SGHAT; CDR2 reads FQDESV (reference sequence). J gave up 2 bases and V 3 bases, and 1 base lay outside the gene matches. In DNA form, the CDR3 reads TGTGCCAGCAGCTTTGGGACTAGCGGGGCCTACGAGCAGTACTTC. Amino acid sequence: CASSFGTSGAYEQYF.

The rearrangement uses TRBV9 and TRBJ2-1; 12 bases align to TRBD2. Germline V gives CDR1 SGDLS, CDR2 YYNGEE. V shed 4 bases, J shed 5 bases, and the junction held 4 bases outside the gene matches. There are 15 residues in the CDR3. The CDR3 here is CASSLLAGGNNEQFF. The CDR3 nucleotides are TGTGCCAGCAGCCTCCTAGCGGGGGGGAACAATGAGCAGTTCTTC. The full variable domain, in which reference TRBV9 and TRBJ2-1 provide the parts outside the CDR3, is DSGVTQTPKHLITATGQRVTLRCSPRSGDLSVYWYQQSLDQGLQFLIQYYNGEERAKGNILERFSAQQFPDLHSELNLSSLELGDSALYFCASSLLAGGNNEQFFGPGTRLTVL.

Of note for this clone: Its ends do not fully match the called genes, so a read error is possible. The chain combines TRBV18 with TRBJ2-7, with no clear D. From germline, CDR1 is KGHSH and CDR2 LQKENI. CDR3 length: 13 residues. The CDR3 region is CASSPPGGGEEYF. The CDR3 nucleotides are TGTGCCAGCTCACCACCGGGCGGCGGCGAGGAGTACTTC.

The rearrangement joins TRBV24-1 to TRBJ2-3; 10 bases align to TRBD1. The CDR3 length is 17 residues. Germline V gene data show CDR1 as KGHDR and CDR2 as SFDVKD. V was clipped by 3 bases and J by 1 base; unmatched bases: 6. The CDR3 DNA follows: TGTGCCACCAGTGATCCCGGGACAGGGGTCGGCACAGATACGCAGTATTTT. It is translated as CATSDPGTGVGTDTQYF.

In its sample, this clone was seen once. The CDR3 DNA reads TGTGCCAGTAAGGAGGGGGGGACTAATGAAAAACTGTTTTTT. This sequence encodes CASKEGGTNEKLFF. V gene TRBV19 combines with J gene TRBJ1-4, with TRBD1 as a possible D gene (6 bases). This CDR3 region has 14 residues. Trimming took 7 bases from V and 2 from J, leaving 11 bases between them. CDR1 and CDR2 from the germline V gene are LNHDA and SQIVND (reference sequence).

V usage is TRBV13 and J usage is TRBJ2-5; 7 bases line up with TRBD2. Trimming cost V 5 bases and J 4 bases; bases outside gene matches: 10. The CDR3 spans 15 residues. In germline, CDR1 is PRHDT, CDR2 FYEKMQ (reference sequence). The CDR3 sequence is CASSPPGGTGETQYF. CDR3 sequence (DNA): TGTGCCAGCAGCCCCCCGGGGGGTACGGGAGAGACCCAGTACTTC.

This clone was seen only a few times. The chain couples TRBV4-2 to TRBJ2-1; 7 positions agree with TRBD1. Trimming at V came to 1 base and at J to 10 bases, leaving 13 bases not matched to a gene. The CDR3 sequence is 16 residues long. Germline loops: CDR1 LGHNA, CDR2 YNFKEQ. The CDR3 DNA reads TGTGCCAGCAGCCAAGTATTGGCCGACAGGGTCGGGGAGCAGTTCTTC. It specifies CASSQVLADRVGEQFF.